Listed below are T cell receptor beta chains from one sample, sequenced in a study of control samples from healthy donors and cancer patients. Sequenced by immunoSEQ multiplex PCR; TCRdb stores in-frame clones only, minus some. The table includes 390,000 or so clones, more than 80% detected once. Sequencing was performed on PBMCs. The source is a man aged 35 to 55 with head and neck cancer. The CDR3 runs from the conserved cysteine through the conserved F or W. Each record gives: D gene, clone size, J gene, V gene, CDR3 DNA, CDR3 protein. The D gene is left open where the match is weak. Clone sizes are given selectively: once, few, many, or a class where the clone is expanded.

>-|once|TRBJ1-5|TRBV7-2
TGTGCCAGCACCGAACAGGTAAATCAGCCCCAGCATTTT
CASTEQVNQPQHF
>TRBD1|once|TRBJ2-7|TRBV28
TGTGCCAGCAGTCCCTTAACAGGGGTGACCTACGAGCAGTACTTC
CASSPLTGVTYEQYF
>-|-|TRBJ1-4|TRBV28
TGTGCCAGTCTCCCTGACCTTAATGAAAAACTGTTTTTT
CASLPDLNEKLFF
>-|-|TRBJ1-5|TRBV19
TGTGCCAGTAAGGTAGGGTTTAGCAATCAGCCCCAGCATTTT
CASKVGFSNQPQHF
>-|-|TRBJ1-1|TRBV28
TGTGCCAGCAGTCCCCTTCGGGACGGAGACACTGAAGCTTTCTTT
CASSPLRDGDTEAFF
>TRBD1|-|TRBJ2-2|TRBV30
TGTGCCTGGAGTCCCCGGACAGGGGGTACCGGGGAGCTGTTTTTT
CAWSPRTGGTGELFF
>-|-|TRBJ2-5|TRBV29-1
TGCAGCGTTTACCCGTGGGAGAGCTCGACCCAGTACTTC
CSVYPWESSTQYF
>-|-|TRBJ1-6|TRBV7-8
TGTGCCAGCAGCTTTCTTCAGGGTAATTCACCCCTCCACTTT
CASSFLQGNSPLHF
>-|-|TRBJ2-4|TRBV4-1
TGCGCCAGCAGCCAAGATGGAACTAGCATCCCGGCCAAAAACATTCAGTACTTC
CASSQDGTSIPAKNIQYF
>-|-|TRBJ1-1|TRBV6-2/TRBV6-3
TGTGCCAGCAGCCCCGGGACCGGCAGAGAAGCTTTCTTT
CASSPGTGREAFF
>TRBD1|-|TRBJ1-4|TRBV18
TGTGCCAGCTCACCGGCGACGGGACAGGTCGAGGAAAAACTGTTTTTT
CASSPATGQVEEKLFF
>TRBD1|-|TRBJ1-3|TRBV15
TGTGCCACCAGCGTCCCTGGACAGGCGACTGGAAACACCATATATTTT
CATSVPGQATGNTIYF
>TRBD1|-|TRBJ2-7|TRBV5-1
TGCGCCAGCAGCTTGGACAGGGGCTACGAGCAGTACTTC
CASSLDRGYEQYF
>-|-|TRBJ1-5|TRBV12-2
TGTGCAAGTCGCTCTAGCTCCAGACAAGGTCAGCCCCAGCATTTT
CASRSSSRQGQPQHF
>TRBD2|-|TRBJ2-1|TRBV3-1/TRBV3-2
TGTGCCAGCACGACAGGGGCCAGGACTAGCGGTTACAATGAGCAGTTCTTC
CASTTGARTSGYNEQFF
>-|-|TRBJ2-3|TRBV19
TGTGCCAGTAGTAACGAATTCGCAGATACGCAGTATTTT
CASSNEFADTQYF
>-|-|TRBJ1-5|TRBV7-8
TGTGCCAGCAGCTACGCGGGACTGGGTAGCAATCAGCCCCAGCATTTT
CASSYAGLGSNQPQHF
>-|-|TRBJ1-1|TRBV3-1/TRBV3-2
TGTGCCAGCAGCCACGGCCGGGGTCTCAAGAACACTGAAGCTTTCTTT
CASSHGRGLKNTEAFF
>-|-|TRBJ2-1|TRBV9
TGTGCCAGCAGCGTACTCGGGGAGTTCCATGAGCAGTTCTTC
CASSVLGEFHEQFF
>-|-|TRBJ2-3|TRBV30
TGTGCCTGGAGCTCCCCTTCTAGCACAGATACGCAGTATTTT
CAWSSPSSTDTQYF
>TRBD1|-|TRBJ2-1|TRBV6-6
TGTGCCAGCATCAAAACAATAGACAGGGTCCATGAGCAGTTCTTC
CASIKTIDRVHEQFF
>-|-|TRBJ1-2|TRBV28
TGTGCCAGCGGTACGTTCGTGATGACAGCTAACGCATATGGCTACACCTTC
CASGTFVMTANAYGYTF
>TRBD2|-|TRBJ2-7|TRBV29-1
TGCAGCGTTGCTAATTGGAGCGGGAACGAGCAGTACTTC
CSVANWSGNEQYF
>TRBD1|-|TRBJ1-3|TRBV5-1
TGCGCCAGCAGCCCGGGACAGGGGCGAAACACCATATATTTT
CASSPGQGRNTIYF
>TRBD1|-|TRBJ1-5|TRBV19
TGTGCCAGTAGTATCCGGGACAGAAATCAGCCCCAGCATTTT
CASSIRDRNQPQHF
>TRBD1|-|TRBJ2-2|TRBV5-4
TGTGCCAGCCGGAGCGCCGGGACAGGACTGAACACCGGGGAGCTGTTTTTT
CASRSAGTGLNTGELFF
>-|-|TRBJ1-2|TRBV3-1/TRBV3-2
TGTGCCAGCAGCCAAGCCGTAGGGGACTATGGCTACACCTTC
CASSQAVGDYGYTF
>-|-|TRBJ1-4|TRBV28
TGTGCCAGCAGTGGGTCCGGGGCTAATGAAAAACTGTTTTTT
CASSGSGANEKLFF
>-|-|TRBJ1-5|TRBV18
TGTGCCAGCTCACAGGGGTACAGGGCATCACAGCAGCCCCAGCATTTT
CASSQGYRASQQPQHF
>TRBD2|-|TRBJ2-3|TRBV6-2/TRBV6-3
TGTGCCAGCAGTTACCATAGCGGGGGGCGGTGGACAGATACGCAGTATTTT
CASSYHSGGRWTDTQYF
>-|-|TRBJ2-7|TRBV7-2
TGTGCCAGCAGCTTAGCCAGTGGGGCTGGGTACGAGCAGTACTTC
CASSLASGAGYEQYF
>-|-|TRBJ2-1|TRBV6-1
TGTGCCAGCAGTGGCTTGGGGACCTCACACGCCTACAATGAGCAGTTCTTC
CASSGLGTSHAYNEQFF
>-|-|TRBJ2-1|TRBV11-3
TGTGCCAGCAGCTCCCGGCAGGGTGCACACTACAATGAGCAGTTCTTC
CASSSRQGAHYNEQFF
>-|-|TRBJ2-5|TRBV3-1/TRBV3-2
TGTGCCAGCAGCCAAGATTCGGCTGGACAAGAGACCCAGTACTTC
CASSQDSAGQETQYF
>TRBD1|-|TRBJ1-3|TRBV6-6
TGTGCCAGCAGTTTGGGACAGGGGGCTGGAAACACCATATATTTT
CASSLGQGAGNTIYF
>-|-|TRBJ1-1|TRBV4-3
TGCGCCAGCAGCCAAGAAATAGGGAAGAACACTGAAGCTTTCTTT
CASSQEIGKNTEAFF
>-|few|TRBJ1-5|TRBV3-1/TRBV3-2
TGTGCCAGCAGCCAAACATTAGATCAGCCCCAGCATTTT
CASSQTLDQPQHF
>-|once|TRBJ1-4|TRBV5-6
TGTGCCAGCAGCCAAGCGGCAGGGCGAGGAGAAAAACTGTTTTTT
CASSQAAGRGEKLFF
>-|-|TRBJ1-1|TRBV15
TGTGCCACCAGCGGCAGGGTGTCGAACACTGAAGCTTTCTTT
CATSGRVSNTEAFF
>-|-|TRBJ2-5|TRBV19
TGTGCCAGTAGTATCCCTAGCCGAGGAGGGGAGACCCAGTACTTC
CASSIPSRGGETQYF
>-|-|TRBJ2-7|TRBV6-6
TGTGCCAGCTGGGGAAACTACGAGCAGTACTTC
CASWGNYEQYF
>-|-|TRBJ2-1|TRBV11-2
TGTGCCAGCAGCTTAAGTCCCATCTACAATGAGCAGTTCTTC
CASSLSPIYNEQFF
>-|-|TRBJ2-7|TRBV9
TGTGCCAGCAGCGTAGCACGAGGGGCTAATAACGAGCAGTACTTC
CASSVARGANNEQYF
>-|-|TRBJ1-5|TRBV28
TGTGCCAGCAGTCGACAGCAAAATCAGCCCCAGCATTTT
CASSRQQNQPQHF
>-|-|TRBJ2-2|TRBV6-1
TGTGCCAGCAGTGAAATGCCCGGGGAGCTGTTTTTT
CASSEMPGELFF
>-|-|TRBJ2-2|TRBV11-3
TGTGCCAGCAGCTTAGGTACCGGGGAGCTGTTTTTT
CASSLGTGELFF
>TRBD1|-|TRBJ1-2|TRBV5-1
TGCGCCAGCAGCCCGGATCCGGGACAGGGCTATGGCTACACCTTC
CASSPDPGQGYGYTF
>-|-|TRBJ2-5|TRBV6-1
TGTGCCAGCAGTGAATGGGAGACCCAGTACTTC
CASSEWETQYF
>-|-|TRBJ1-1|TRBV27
TGTGCCACCGCCATAGGGCCGAACACTGAAGCTTTCTTT
CATAIGPNTEAFF
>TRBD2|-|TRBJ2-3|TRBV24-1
TGTGCCACCAGTGAGAAGCGGGAGGCCGGAGATACGCAGTATTTT
CATSEKREAGDTQYF
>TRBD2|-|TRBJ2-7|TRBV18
TGTGCCAGCTCACCACGGGGCCGAGCGGGGGGCTACGAGCAGTACTTC
CASSPRGRAGGYEQYF
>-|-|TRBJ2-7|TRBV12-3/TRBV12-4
TGTGCCAGCAGTTTAACTTCCTACGAGCAGTACTTC
CASSLTSYEQYF